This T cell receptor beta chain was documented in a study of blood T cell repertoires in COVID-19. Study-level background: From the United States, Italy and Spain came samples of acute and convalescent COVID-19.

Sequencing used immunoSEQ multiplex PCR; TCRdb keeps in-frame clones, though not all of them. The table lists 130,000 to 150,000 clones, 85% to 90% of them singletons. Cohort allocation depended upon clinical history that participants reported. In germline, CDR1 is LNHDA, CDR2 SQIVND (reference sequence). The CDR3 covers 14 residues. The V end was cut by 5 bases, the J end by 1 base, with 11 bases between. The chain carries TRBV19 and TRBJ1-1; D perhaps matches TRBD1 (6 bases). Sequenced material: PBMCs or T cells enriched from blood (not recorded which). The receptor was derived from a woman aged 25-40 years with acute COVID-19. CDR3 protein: CASSQGGANTEAFF. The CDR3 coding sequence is TGTGCCAGTAGTCAAGGGGGGGCGAACACTGAAGCTTTCTTT.